This paragraph reports one TCR beta chain. Its antigen is undetermined. This entry belongs to a study of siplizumab effects on memory and regulatory T cells. Study-level points and caveats: Whether the proliferating Tregs (from siplizumab cultures) were suppressive was not confirmed. Contribution to the alloresponse seemed major for naive T cells, which also seemed more diverse than memory cells. The mapping of alloreactive clones to unstimulated subsets covered only a minor fraction of them.

Each sample yielded around 10^5 assayed TCR templates. Produced via immunoSEQ multiplex PCR; TCRdb's table is partial and in-frame only. The profile covers approximately 100,000 clones, with 94% appearing a single time and under 0.7% taken by the ten largest. J was trimmed by 5 bases and V by 6 bases; bases with no gene match: 6. CDR3 size: 15 residues. CDR1 is WNHNN, CDR2 SYGVQD, per germline (reference sequence). The specimen sequenced was Tregs sorted from blood. The rearrangement uses TRBV10-1 and TRBJ2-5, with 13 bases lining up with TRBD2. This clonotype was obtained from a human donor in good health. CDR3 sequence (DNA): TGCGCCAGCAGCGCACTAGCGGGAGGGCCGGAGACCCAGTACTTC. Protein product: CASSALAGGPETQYF.